This TCR beta chain was captured by sequencing in a study of Ad26.COV2.S vaccination and SARS-CoV-2 variants. As concerns this clone: Antigen specificity is unknown.

The sample's treatment: some 19 received Ad26.COV2.S at low or high dose, single or two shots; 5 received placebo; per-sample allocation not given. Sampling was performed 63 days after the first vaccine or placebo injection. Study-level results: Researchers reported similar non-spike TCR breadth in vaccine and placebo recipients. Responses of T cells in total may have been underestimated by the TCR breadth and depth analyses.

Germline CDR1 and CDR2: MNHEY and SMNVEV (reference sequence). The V end lost 3 bases, the J end lost 0 bases, and 8 bases lay between the germline ends. CDR3 size: 14 residues. The method was immunoSEQ multiplex PCR; TCRdb's version includes in-frame clones alone and lacks a portion of them. This sample has around 310,000 clones; almost 90% occur once, and the top ten carry roughly 6%. The chain combines TRBV27 with TRBJ1-1; D not certain. This specimen consisted of peripheral blood, obtained in a trial of Ad26.COV2.S vaccine versus placebo. This sequence was found in a person between 18 and 60 years old who received the Ad26.COV2.S COVID-19 vaccine or a placebo. CDR3: CASSFSSLNTEAFF. The CDR3 DNA sequence: TGTGCCAGCAGTTTTTCCAGTTTGAACACTGAAGCTTTCTTT.